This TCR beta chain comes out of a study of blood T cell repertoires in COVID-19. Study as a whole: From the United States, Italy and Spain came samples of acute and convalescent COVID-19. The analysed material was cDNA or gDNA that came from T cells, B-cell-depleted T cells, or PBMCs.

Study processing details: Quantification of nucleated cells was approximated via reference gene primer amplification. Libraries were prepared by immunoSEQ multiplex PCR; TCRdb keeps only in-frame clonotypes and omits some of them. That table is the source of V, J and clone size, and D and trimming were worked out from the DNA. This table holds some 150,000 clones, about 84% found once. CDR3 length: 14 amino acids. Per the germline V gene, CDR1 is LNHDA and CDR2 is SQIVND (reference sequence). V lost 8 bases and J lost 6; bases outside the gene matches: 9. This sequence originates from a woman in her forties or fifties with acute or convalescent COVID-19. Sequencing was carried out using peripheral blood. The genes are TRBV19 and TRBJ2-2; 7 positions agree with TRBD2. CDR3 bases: TGTGCCAGTCTCCGACTAGCTCCTTCCGGGGAGCTGTTTTTT. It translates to CASLRLAPSGELFF.